This T cell receptor beta chain was captured by sequencing in a study of blood T cell repertoires in COVID-19. About the study: Samples representing acute and convalescent COVID-19 were sourced from the United States, Italy and Spain. From T cells, B-cell-depleted T cells, or PBMCs came the material, which was cDNA or gDNA.

In the original analysis: By means of reference gene primer amplification, nucleated cell counts were estimated. Sequencing used immunoSEQ multiplex PCR; TCRdb keeps in-frame clones, though not all of them. V and J calls and clone size come straight from that table; D and trimming were deduced from the DNA. The table shows under 250,000 clones, with 70% to 90% occurring only once. The CDR3 spans 20 residues. Germline CDR1 reads MNHEY; CDR2 reads SVGEGT. The junction had 17 bases not matched to a gene; V was cut back by 0 bases and J by 4 bases. During active infection, Seattle patients enrolled and were then monitored through disease.

The V and J genes are TRBV6-2 or TRBV6-3 and TRBJ1-1, with 10 bases that match TRBD1. Sequencing was done on a sample of peripheral blood. This TCR was recovered from a woman in her twenties or thirties with COVID-19, enrolled during active disease. Here the CDR3 DNA reads TGTGCCAGCAGTTACTCCCCTACTTTCGGACAGGGGGTTGGCGGCACTGAAGCTTTCTTT. Translation gives CASSYSPTFGQGVGGTEAFF.